The present entry profiles one T cell receptor beta chain with its context. Vbeta (60) and Jbeta (13) primers were used in the PCR. TCRdb's table, derived via immunoSEQ multiplex PCR, lists solely in-frame clones and lacks some. Of under 250,000 clones detected, approximately 87% appear once; the ten largest clones hold over 1%. Germline V CDR1 and CDR2: SEHNR, FQNEAQ (reference sequence). V was trimmed by 3 bases and J by 0 bases, leaving 12 bases between them. The CDR3 spans 15 residues. The entry originates in a study of cytomegalovirus exposure and HLA in healthy donors. Study summary: The 100 million to 140 million unique TCR beta sequences, from about 179 million T cells, were found by an earlier analysis.

V gene TRBV7-9 combines with J gene TRBJ2-7, with D possibly matching TRBD1 (6 bases). The sample was PBMCs. The TCR originated in a human donor in good health. CDR3 sequence: CASSFKKGDSYEQYF. The DNA for the CDR3 is TGTGCCAGCAGCTTTAAGAAGGGGGACTCCTACGAGCAGTACTTC.